These T cell receptor beta chains were read from a single sample in a study of shared clonotypes between healthy human individuals. TCRdb's copy holds only in-frame clones and misses some; the assay was immunoSEQ multiplex PCR. Among under 1 million clones listed, nearly 95% were seen once. The specimen was naive CD8+ T cells sorted from blood. The receptors shown here come from a young man in good health. Each CDR3 is given with its conserved first and last residue. A D gene is named only where the DNA matches it firmly. Clone size appears in some rows only: once, few, many, or a class for an expanded clone.

TRBJ2-6,TRBV28,18,-,-,CASSSPTSISSGANVLTF,TGTGCCAGCAGTTCCCCTACATCCATCAGCTCTGGGGCCAACGTCCTGACTTTC
TRBJ2-7,TRBV14,14,-,-,CASGHGGQVYEQYF,TGTGCCAGCGGACACGGGGGGCAGGTCTACGAGCAGTACTTC
TRBJ1-4,TRBV7-9,16,-,-,CASSSSLGGTNEKLFF,TGTGCCAGCAGCTCCTCCCTTGGGGGCACTAATGAAAAACTGTTTTTT
TRBJ2-7,TRBV27,15,-,-,CASSLSVRLAHEQYF,TGTGCCAGCAGTTTATCGGTGCGGCTAGCTCACGAGCAGTACTTC
TRBJ1-1,TRBV11-2,14,-,-,CASSSRPQNTEAFF,TGTGCCAGCAGCTCTAGACCCCAGAACACTGAAGCTTTCTTT
TRBJ2-1,TRBV7-2,17,TRBD2,-,CASSPGWREFEVGEQFF,TGTGCCAGCAGCCCGGGTTGGCGGGAGTTTGAGGTCGGTGAGCAGTTCTTC
TRBJ2-4,TRBV11-2,16,-,-,CASSRLQDRDKNIQYF,TGTGCCAGCAGCCGGCTGCAGGACAGAGACAAAAACATTCAGTACTTC
TRBJ2-7,TRBV19,14,TRBD1,-,CASSMDRASYEQYF,TGTGCCAGTAGTATGGACAGGGCGTCCTACGAGCAGTACTTC
TRBJ2-1,TRBV14,13,-,-,CASSQASYNEQFF,TGTGCCAGCAGCCAAGCGTCCTACAATGAGCAGTTCTTC
TRBJ2-7,TRBV11-2,16,-,-,CASSLDLKGPRDEQYF,TGTGCCAGCAGCTTAGATCTCAAGGGACCTAGAGACGAGCAGTACTTC
TRBJ1-1,TRBV19,16,-,-,CASKLGVTATDREAFF,TGTGCCAGTAAATTAGGGGTAACCGCGACGGACAGAGAAGCTTTCTTT
TRBJ2-5,TRBV29-1,14,-,-,CSVEIIQSPETQYF,TGCAGCGTTGAGATCATCCAAAGCCCAGAGACCCAGTACTTC
TRBJ2-3,TRBV11-2,14,-,-,CASSLGGRTDTQYF,TGTGCCAGCAGCTTAGGAGGGCGCACAGATACGCAGTATTTT
TRBJ2-3,TRBV5-1,15,-,-,CASSRERTATDTQYF,TGCGCCAGCAGCAGGGAGCGGACTGCGACAGATACGCAGTATTTT
TRBJ2-1,TRBV29-1,12,-,-,CSVVRAYNEQFF,TGCAGCGTTGTGAGGGCCTACAATGAGCAGTTCTTC
TRBJ2-5,TRBV2,13,TRBD1,once,CASSGQGTETQYF,TGTGCCAGCAGTGGACAGGGTACGGAGACCCAGTACTTC
TRBJ2-3,TRBV28,13,-,-,CASSFRNTDTQYF,TGTGCCAGCAGTTTCAGGAACACAGATACGCAGTATTTT
TRBJ2-1,TRBV19,14,TRBD2,-,CASRGWLAGEEQFF,TGTGCCAGTAGGGGCTGGCTAGCGGGAGAAGAGCAGTTCTTC
TRBJ2-1,TRBV28,15,-,-,CASSLYTSSYNEQFF,TGTGCCAGCAGTTTATATACGAGCTCCTACAATGAGCAGTTCTTC